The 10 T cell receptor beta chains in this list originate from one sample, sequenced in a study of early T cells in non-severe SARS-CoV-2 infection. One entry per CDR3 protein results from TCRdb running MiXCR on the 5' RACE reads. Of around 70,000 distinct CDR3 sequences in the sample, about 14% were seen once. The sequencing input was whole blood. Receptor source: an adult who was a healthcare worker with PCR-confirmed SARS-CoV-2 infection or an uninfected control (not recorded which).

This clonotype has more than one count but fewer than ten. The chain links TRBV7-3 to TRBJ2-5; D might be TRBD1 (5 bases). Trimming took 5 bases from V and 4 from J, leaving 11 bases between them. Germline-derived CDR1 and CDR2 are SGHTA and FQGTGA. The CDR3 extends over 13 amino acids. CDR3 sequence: CASSGAGSETQYF. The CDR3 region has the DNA TGTGCCAGCAGCGGGGCCGGGTCAGAGACCCAGTACTTC.

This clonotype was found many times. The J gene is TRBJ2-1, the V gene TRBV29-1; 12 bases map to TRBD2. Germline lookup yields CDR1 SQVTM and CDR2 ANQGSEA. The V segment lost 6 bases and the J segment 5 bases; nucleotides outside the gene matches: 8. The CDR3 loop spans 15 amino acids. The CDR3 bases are TGCAGCGTCCCAAAGGGGACTAGCGGGCACAATGAGCAGTTCTTC. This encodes CSVPKGTSGHNEQFF.

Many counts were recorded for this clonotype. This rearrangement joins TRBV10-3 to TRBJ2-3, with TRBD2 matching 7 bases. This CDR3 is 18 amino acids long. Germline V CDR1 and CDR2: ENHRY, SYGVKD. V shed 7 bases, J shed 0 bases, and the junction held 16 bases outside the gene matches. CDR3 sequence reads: CAIKSGPGGGDSTDTQYF. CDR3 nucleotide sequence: TGTGCCATCAAGTCGGGGCCGGGAGGCGGCGATAGCACAGATACGCAGTATTTT.

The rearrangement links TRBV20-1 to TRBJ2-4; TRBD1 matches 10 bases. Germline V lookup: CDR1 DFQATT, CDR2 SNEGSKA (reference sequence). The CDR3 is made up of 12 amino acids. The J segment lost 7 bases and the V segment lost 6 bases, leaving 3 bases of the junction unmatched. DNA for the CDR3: TGCAGTGCACGGACAGGGGGGAACATTCAGTACTTC. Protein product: CSARTGGNIQYF.

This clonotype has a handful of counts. The chain's CDR3 is CASSQEKESYEQYF. In DNA form, the CDR3 reads TGCGCCAGCAGCCAAGAAAAGGAGTCCTACGAGCAGTACTTC. V and J are TRBV4-1 and TRBJ2-7, with D hard to call. The V gene's germline CDR1 is MGHRA and CDR2 YSYEKL. V was clipped by 0 bases and J by 1 base, with 7 bases between them. This CDR3 has 14 amino acids.

The CDR3 DNA reads TGTGCCAGCAGCTTGGGAGGGTGGACTAGACTCAATGAGCAGTTCTTC. Its protein product is CASSLGGWTRLNEQFF. The V call is TRBV5-6, the J call TRBJ2-1; 7 positions agree with TRBD2. The V gene's germline CDR1 is SGHDT and CDR2 YYEEEE. The CDR3 is 16 residues long. With V trimmed by 0 bases and J by 6 bases, 9 bases remained unmatched.

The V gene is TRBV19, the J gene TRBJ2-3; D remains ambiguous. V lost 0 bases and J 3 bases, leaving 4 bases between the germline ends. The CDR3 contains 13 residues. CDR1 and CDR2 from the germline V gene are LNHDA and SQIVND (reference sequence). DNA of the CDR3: TGTGCCAGTAGTATAGACAGGACAGATACGCAGTATTTT. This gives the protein CASSIDRTDTQYF.

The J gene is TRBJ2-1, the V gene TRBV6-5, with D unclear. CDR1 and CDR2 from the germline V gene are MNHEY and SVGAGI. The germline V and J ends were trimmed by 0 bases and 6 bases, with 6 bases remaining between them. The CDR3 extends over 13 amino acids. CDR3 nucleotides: TGTGCCAGCAGTTACTCTAGCAGCAATGAGCAGTTCTTC. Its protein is CASSYSSSNEQFF.

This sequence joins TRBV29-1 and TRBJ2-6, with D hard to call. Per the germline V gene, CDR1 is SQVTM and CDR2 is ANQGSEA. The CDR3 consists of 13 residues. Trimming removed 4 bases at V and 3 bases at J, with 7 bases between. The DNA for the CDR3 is TGCAGCGTTGGTTCCCTTGGGGCCAACGTCCTGACTTTC. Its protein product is CSVGSLGANVLTF.

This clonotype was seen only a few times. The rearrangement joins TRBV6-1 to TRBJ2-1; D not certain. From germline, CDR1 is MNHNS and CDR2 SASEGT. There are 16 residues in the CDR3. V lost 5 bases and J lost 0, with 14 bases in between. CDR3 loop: CASSITALSSYNEQFF. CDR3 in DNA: TGTGCCAGCAGTATAACCGCATTGAGCTCCTACAATGAGCAGTTCTTC.